These 11 T cell receptor beta chains were all obtained from the same sample, sequenced in a study of T cell responses to AZD1222 COVID-19 vaccine. Clones were read by immunoSEQ multiplex PCR, and TCRdb kept only the in-frame ones, dropping some. Of 54,000 or so clones listed, about 80% are singletons. The starting material was peripheral blood, obtained 28 days after the second AZD1222 dose. Source of these receptors: an adult who received the AZD1222 COVID-19 vaccine.

This chain joins TRBV5-4 and TRBJ2-5, with 7 positions matching TRBD1. Germline loops: CDR1 SGHNT, CDR2 YYREEE (reference sequence). J lost 1 base, V lost 6 bases, and 9 bases had no gene match. The CDR3 loop spans 15 amino acids. The DNA of the CDR3 is TGTGCCAGCACGAGACAGGGCGAACGCCAAGAGACCCAGTACTTC. This translates into CASTRQGERQETQYF.

This chain connects TRBV28 to TRBJ1-3, with unresolved D. This CDR3 contains 15 residues. Germline V gene sequence: CDR1 MDHEN, CDR2 SYDVKM. V was cut by 6 bases and J by 0 bases, with 12 bases left in between. The CDR3 DNA is TGTGCCAGCAGCCCCATGCTGGACTCTGGAAACACCATATATTTT. Its translation is CASSPMLDSGNTIYF.

Comments on this clone: The junction departs from the called germline gene at one end, perhaps through a read error. The V call is TRBV7-7, the J call TRBJ2-3, with D hard to call. The CDR3 is 15 residues long. The germline gives CDR1 SSHAT, CDR2 FNYEAQ (reference sequence). DNA for the CDR3: TGTGCTAGCAGTCGCGGCGAAACACCGGGAGATACGCAGTATTTT. It codes for CASSRGETPGDTQYF. Full variable domain (rest looked up from reference TRBV7-7 and TRBJ2-3): GAGVSQSPRYKVTKRGQDVTLRCDPISSHATLYWYQQALGQGPEFLTYFNYEAQPDKSGLPSDRFSAERPEGSISTLTIQRTEQRDSAMYRCASSRGETPGDTQYFGPGTRLTVL.

J is TRBJ2-5 and V is TRBV5-1; no clear D gene. Trimming left V 5 bases short and J 2 bases short, with 13 bases between. The CDR3 is 14 residues long. The germline V gene has CDR1 SGHRS and CDR2 YFSETQ. CDR3 region: CASRSVGKQETQYF. The CDR3 DNA reads as TGCGCCAGCAGATCGGTGGGGAAACAAGAGACCCAGTACTTC.

The chain links TRBV5-1 to TRBJ2-3; 9 bases map to TRBD2. The CDR3 sequence is 15 residues long. Germline CDR1 SGHRS, CDR2 YFSETQ. Trimming cost V 4 bases and J 4 bases; bases outside gene matches: 7. In nucleotides, the CDR3 is TGCGCCAGCAGCCTAGGCGGGGGGGCCCCAGATACGCAGTATTTT. Its protein product is CASSLGGGAPDTQYF.

The gene calls are TRBV11-2 and TRBJ2-2; 9 bases match TRBD2. V was clipped by 5 bases and J by 4 bases; unmatched bases: 11. The CDR3 runs 17 residues. Germline assignment: CDR1 SGHAT and CDR2 FQNNGV. In DNA form, the CDR3 reads TGTGCCAGCAGCGGATCCGGGACTAGCCGAATCACCGGGGAGCTGTTTTTT. As protein: CASSGSGTSRITGELFF.

V usage is TRBV6-5 and J usage is TRBJ1-4; 9 bases agree with TRBD1. Germline values: CDR1 MNHEY, CDR2 SVGAGI. The CDR3 totals 14 residues. V was pared by 6 bases and J by 4 bases, with 3 bases of the junction left unmatched. This chain's CDR3 is CASRETGGNEKLFF. DNA of the CDR3: TGTGCCAGCAGGGAGACAGGGGGTAATGAAAAACTGTTTTTT.

The chain links TRBV5-4 to TRBJ1-3; the D is unclear. Germline CDR1 is SGHNT and CDR2 is YYREEE (reference sequence). The ends were cut back, 2 bases at V and 0 bases at J, with 6 bases in the middle. The CDR3 runs 14 residues. In DNA, the CDR3 is TGTGCCAGCAGCTTACAGTCCTCTGGAAACACCATATATTTT. This gives the protein CASSLQSSGNTIYF. Full variable domain (remainder filled in from reference TRBV5-4 and TRBJ1-3): ETGVTQSPTHLIKTRGQQVTLRCSSQSGHNTVSWYQQALGQGPQFIFQYYREEENGRGNFPPRFSGLQFPNYSSELNVNALELDDSALYLCASSLQSSGNTIYFGEGSWLTVV.

This clone has only one observation. The chain employs TRBV5-6 and TRBJ2-7, with 8 positions matching TRBD2. The trim removed 4 bases at V and 0 bases at J, leaving 6 bases unmatched. Germline values: CDR1 SGHDT, CDR2 YYEEEE. The CDR3 sequence is 15 residues long. The DNA for the CDR3 is TGTGCCAGCAGCATACTAGCGGCGAGCTCCTACGAGCAGTACGTC. It encodes CASSILAASSYEQYV.

The CDR3 here is CAIMRGGANYGYTF. The CDR3 bases are TGTGCCATCATGCGGGGGGGAGCTAACTATGGCTACACCTTC. The chain recombines TRBV10-3 with TRBJ1-2, with D tentatively TRBD1 (5 bases). The V gene's germline CDR1 is ENHRY and CDR2 SYGVKD. The CDR3 has 14 residues. V lost 7 bases, J lost 0 bases, and 12 bases lay in between.

The rearrangement uses TRBV5-1 and TRBJ2-3; 9 bases match TRBD2. V trimming: 0 bases; J trimming: 6 bases; junction bases outside the gene matches: 8. Germline-derived CDR1 and CDR2 are SGHRS and YFSETQ. The CDR3 spans 16 residues. The CDR3 spells CASSLEPGLAGDTQYF. In DNA form, the CDR3 reads TGCGCCAGCAGCTTGGAGCCGGGACTAGCAGGTGATACGCAGTATTTT.